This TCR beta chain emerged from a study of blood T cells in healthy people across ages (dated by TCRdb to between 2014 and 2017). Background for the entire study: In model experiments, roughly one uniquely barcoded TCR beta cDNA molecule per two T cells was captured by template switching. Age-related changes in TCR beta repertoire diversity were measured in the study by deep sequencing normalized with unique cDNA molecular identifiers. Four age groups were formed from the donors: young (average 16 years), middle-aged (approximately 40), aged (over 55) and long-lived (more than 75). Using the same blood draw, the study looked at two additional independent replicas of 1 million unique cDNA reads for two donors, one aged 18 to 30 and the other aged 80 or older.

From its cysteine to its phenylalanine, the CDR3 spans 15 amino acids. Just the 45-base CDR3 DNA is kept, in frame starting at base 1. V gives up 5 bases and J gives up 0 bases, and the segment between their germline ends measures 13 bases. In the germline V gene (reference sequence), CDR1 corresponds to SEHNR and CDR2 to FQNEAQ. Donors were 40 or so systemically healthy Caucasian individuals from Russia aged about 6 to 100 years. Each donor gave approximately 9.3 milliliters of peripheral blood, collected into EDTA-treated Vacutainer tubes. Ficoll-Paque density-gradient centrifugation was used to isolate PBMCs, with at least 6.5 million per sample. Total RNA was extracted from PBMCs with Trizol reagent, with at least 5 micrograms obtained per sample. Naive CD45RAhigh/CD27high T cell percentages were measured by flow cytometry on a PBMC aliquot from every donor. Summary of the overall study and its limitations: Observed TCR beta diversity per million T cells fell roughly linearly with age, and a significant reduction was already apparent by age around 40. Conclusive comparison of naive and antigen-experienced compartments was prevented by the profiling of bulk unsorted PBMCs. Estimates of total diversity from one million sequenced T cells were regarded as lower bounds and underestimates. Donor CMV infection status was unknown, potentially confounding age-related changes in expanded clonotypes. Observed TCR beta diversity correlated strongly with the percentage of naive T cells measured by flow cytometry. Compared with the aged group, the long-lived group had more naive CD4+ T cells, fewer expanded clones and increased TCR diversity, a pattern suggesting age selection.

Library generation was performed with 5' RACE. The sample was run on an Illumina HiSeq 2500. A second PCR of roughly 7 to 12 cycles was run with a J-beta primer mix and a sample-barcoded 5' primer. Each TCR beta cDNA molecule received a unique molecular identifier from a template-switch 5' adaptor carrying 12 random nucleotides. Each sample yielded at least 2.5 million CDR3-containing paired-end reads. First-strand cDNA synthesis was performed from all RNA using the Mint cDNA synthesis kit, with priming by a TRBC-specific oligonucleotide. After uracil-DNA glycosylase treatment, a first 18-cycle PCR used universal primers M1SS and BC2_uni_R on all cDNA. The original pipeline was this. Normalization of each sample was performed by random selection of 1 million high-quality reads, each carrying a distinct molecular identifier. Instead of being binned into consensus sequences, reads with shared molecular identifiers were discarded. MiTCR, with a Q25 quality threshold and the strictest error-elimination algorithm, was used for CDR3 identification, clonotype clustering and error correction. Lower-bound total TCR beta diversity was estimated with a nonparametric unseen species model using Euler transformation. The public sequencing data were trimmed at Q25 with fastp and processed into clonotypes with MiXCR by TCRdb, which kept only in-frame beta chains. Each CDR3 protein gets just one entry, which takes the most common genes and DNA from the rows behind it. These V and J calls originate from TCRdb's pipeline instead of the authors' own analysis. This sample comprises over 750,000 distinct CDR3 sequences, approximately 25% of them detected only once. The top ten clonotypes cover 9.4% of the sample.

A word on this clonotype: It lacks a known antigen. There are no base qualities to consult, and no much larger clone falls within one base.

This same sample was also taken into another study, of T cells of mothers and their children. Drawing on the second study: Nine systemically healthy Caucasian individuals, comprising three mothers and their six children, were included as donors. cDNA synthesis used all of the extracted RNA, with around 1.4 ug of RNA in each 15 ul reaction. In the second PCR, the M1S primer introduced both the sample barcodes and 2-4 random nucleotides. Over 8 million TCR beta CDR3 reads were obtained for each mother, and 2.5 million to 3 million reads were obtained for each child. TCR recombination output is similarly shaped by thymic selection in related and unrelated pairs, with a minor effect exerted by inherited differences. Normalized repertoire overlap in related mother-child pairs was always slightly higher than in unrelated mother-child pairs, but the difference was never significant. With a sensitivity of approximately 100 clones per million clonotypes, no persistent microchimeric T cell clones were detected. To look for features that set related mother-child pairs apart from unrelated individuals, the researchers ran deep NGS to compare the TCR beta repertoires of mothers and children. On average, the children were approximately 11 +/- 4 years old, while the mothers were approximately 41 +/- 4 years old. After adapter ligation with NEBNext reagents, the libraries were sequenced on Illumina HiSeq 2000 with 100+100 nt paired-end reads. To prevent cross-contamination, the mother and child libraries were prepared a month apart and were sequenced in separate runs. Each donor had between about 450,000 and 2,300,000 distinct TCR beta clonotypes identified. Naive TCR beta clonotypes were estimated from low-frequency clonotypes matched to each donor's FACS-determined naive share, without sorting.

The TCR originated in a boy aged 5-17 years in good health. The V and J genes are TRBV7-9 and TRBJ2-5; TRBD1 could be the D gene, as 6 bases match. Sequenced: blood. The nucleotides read TGTGCCAGCAGCCCATCAGGGGCCCACCAAGAGACCCAGTACTTC. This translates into CASSPSGAHQETQYF.